The 30 T cell receptor beta chains below were found in one sample sequenced in a study of early T cells in non-severe SARS-CoV-2 infection. TCRdb recomputed calls from the 5' RACE reads with MiXCR, one row per CDR3 protein. The sample has 50,000 to 80,000 distinct CDR3 sequences, roughly 5% seen once; the top ten hold 4.9%. Sequenced material: whole blood. The receptors shown here come from an adult who was a healthcare worker with PCR-confirmed SARS-CoV-2 infection or an uninfected control (not recorded which).

This clonotype was seen a handful of times. This chain links TRBV27 with TRBJ2-3, with 8 bases that match TRBD1. This CDR3 contains 16 residues. The V gene's germline CDR1 is MNHEY and CDR2 SMNVEV (reference sequence). The V segment lost 5 bases and the J segment 3 bases; nucleotides outside the gene matches: 10. The CDR3 protein is CASSGGQGELTDTQYF. CDR3 in DNA: TGTGCCAGCAGTGGAGGACAGGGCGAGTTGACAGATACGCAGTATTTT.

This clonotype has ten or more counts. CDR3 protein: CAISWGQAGYTF. The CDR3 nucleotides are TGTGCCATCAGCTGGGGACAGGCTGGCTACACCTTC. The rearrangement uses TRBV10-3 and TRBJ1-2, with TRBD1 matching over 8 bases. Germline CDR1 and CDR2: ENHRY and SYGVKD. V lost 6 bases and J lost 7; bases outside the gene matches: 4. This CDR3 contains 12 residues.

This chain links TRBV27 with TRBJ2-1; D may be TRBD2 (5 bases). V was clipped by 5 bases and J by 7 bases, with 12 bases between them. The CDR3 extends over 13 amino acids. Germline V gives CDR1 MNHEY, CDR2 SMNVEV (reference sequence). CDR3 nucleotides: TGTGCCAGCAGTCCGGGGAGCGTGAATGAGCAGTTCTTC. Its protein product is CASSPGSVNEQFF.

In this sample, this clonotype turned up many times. The genes are TRBV7-2 and TRBJ2-1; 9 positions match TRBD2. The CDR3 runs to 15 residues. The V segment lost 5 bases and the J segment 3 bases; nucleotides outside the gene matches: 5. Germline V gene sequence: CDR1 SGHTA, CDR2 FQGNSA. In nucleotides, the CDR3 is TGTGCCAGCAGCCCTAAGACTAGCGGCTACAATGAGCAGTTCTTC. As protein: CASSPKTSGYNEQFF.

The chain recombines TRBV10-1 with TRBJ2-3, with 9 bases fitting TRBD2. The V gene's germline CDR1 is WNHNN and CDR2 SYGVQD (reference sequence). This CDR3 has 16 residues. V was pared by 2 bases and J by 2 bases, with 5 bases of the junction left unmatched. CDR3 region: CASSEVAGEYTDTQYF. The CDR3 bases are TGCGCCAGCAGTGAGGTAGCGGGGGAGTACACAGATACGCAGTATTTT.

This clonotype was detected many times. The chain uses TRBV7-9 and TRBJ2-7; 10 nucleotides align to TRBD1. The CDR3 consists of 19 residues. Trimming cost V 3 bases and J 1 base; bases outside gene matches: 15. Germline V lookup: CDR1 SEHNR, CDR2 FQNEAQ (reference sequence). The CDR3 sequence: CASSFSPRTGGSNSYEQYF. The CDR3 DNA reads as TGTGCCAGCAGCTTCTCCCCCAGGACAGGGGGTTCTAATTCCTACGAGCAGTACTTC.

This clonotype was seen repeatedly, ten times or more. The chain couples TRBV20-1 to TRBJ1-1; unclear D gene. The CDR3 is 12 amino acids. Between the trimmed V and J ends, which lost 7 bases and 1 base, there was a span of 10 bases. Germline values: CDR1 DFQATT, CDR2 SNEGSKA (reference sequence). This CDR3 is CSVVTQNTEAFF. The CDR3 DNA is TGCAGTGTTGTGACCCAGAACACTGAAGCTTTCTTT.

This clonotype was detected only a few times. The rearrangement links TRBV29-1 to TRBJ2-1; D uncertain. The CDR3 runs 13 residues. Trimming shortened V by 0 bases and J by 9 bases, and 12 bases separated the two germline ends. The V gene's germline CDR1 is SQVTM and CDR2 ANQGSEA. The DNA for the CDR3 is TGCAGCGTTGAAGACCCCGAAGGCGGTGAGCAGTTCTTC. As protein: CSVEDPEGGEQFF.

CDR3 in DNA: TGTGCCAGCAGTTACCCGGCGACTAGCGGATCAGATACGCAGTATTTT. It specifies CASSYPATSGSDTQYF. The chain employs TRBV6-6 and TRBJ2-3; 9 nucleotides align to TRBD2. The ends lost 2 bases at V and 4 bases at J; junction bases unmatched: 7. The CDR3 has 16 residues. Germline V lookup: CDR1 MNHNY, CDR2 SVGAGI (reference sequence).

In this sample, this clonotype turned up a few times. The CDR3 nucleotides are TGTGCCAGCAGCTTAGGTCCAGTCTACAATGAGCAGTTCTTC. This codes for CASSLGPVYNEQFF. V and J are TRBV7-2 and TRBJ2-1; D remains unclear. Trimming stripped 1 base from V and 3 bases from J, with 7 bases between. Germline loops: CDR1 SGHTA, CDR2 FQGNSA. The CDR3 loop spans 14 amino acids.

This clonotype showed up just a few times. This chain connects TRBV6-1 to TRBJ2-7, with 8 bases identical to TRBD1. The CDR3 has 12 amino acids. V gave up 5 bases and J gave up 6 bases; unmatched junction bases: 3. The V gene's germline CDR1 is MNHNS and CDR2 SASEGT. The CDR3 sequence: CASSRQGSEQYF. Here the CDR3 DNA reads TGTGCCAGCAGTCGACAGGGGAGCGAGCAGTACTTC.

This clonotype was counted at least ten times. CDR3 region: CASSSRGGSSGNTIYF. The CDR3 DNA is TGCGCCAGCAGCTCCCGAGGGGGGTCCTCTGGAAACACCATATATTTT. The chain uses TRBV5-1 and TRBJ1-3; possibly TRBD1 for D (6 bases). The CDR3 is 16 amino acids. Germline V CDR1 and CDR2: SGHRS, YFSETQ. V lost 3 bases, J lost 0 bases, and 13 bases lay in between.

This clonotype was seen at least ten times. This rearrangement joins TRBV12-3 or TRBV12-4 to TRBJ2-5; D uncertain. The CDR3 is 13 amino acids. Between the trimmed V and J ends, which lost 5 bases and 5 bases, there was a span of 12 bases. In DNA form, the CDR3 reads TGTGCCAGCAGTATTACGGGCCGGGAGACCCAGTACTTC. This gives the protein CASSITGRETQYF.

The gene calls are TRBV6-5 and TRBJ1-2, with D possibly TRBD1 on 5 matching bases. V gave up 0 bases and J gave up 5 bases, with 16 bases separating them. The CDR3 runs 16 residues. The germline V gene encodes CDR1 MNHEY and CDR2 SVGAGI. CDR3 DNA sequence: TGTGCCAGCAGTTACTCGATAATGGCAGGGTATTATGGCTACACCTTC. Protein: CASSYSIMAGYYGYTF.

This clonotype was seen many times. This chain connects TRBV5-6 to TRBJ1-2; no clear D gene. The CDR3 extends over 14 amino acids. V was shortened by 4 bases and J by 4 bases, with 14 bases between the two germline ends. Germline CDR1 reads SGHDT; CDR2 reads YYEEEE. DNA for the CDR3: TGTGCCAGCAGCCTGCTGGTTAACGGCTATGGCTACACCTTC. Translating gives CASSLLVNGYGYTF.

The rearrangement links TRBV7-2 to TRBJ1-4, with D perhaps TRBD1 (5 bases). Trimming cost V 5 bases and J 7 bases, with 14 bases left between them. This CDR3 region has 14 residues. Per the germline V gene, CDR1 is SGHTA and CDR2 is FQGNSA. This chain's CDR3 is CASSPGLLGEKLFF. CDR3 coding DNA: TGTGCCAGCAGCCCGGGACTTCTTGGTGAAAAACTGTTTTTT.

This clonotype was seen at least ten times. V gene TRBV10-3 combines with J gene TRBJ2-7; 7 nucleotides match TRBD1. Unmatched junction bases numbered 2, after V lost 0 bases and J lost 0 bases. The CDR3 has 15 residues. Germline CDR1 reads ENHRY; CDR2 reads SYGVKD. CDR3 sequence: CAISESPGGSYEQYF. The CDR3 nucleotides are TGTGCCATCAGTGAGTCGCCAGGGGGCTCCTACGAGCAGTACTTC.

This clonotype occurred many times. The chain carries TRBV5-1 and TRBJ2-6; D gene uncertain. The V end lost 0 bases, the J end lost 3 bases, and 7 bases lay between the germline ends. The CDR3 totals 15 residues. Germline V gene data show CDR1 as SGHRS and CDR2 as YFSETQ. CDR3 loop: CASSLGSFGANVLTF. The CDR3 nucleotides read TGCGCCAGCAGCTTGGGGTCATTTGGGGCCAACGTCCTGACTTTC.

The table lists this clonotype with many counts. CDR3 loop: CRMETTDTQYF. The CDR3 DNA sequence: TGCAGGATGGAGACCACAGATACGCAGTATTTT. The J gene is TRBJ2-3, the V gene TRBV20-1; D not resolved. The CDR3 totals 11 residues. Germline values: CDR1 DFQATT, CDR2 SNEGSKA (reference sequence).

This clonotype was seen a few times. The rearrangement uses TRBV7-2 and TRBJ2-5, with 14 bases fitting TRBD2. The CDR3 runs 18 residues. Germline-derived CDR1 and CDR2 are SGHTA and FQGNSA. V gave up 5 bases and J gave up 6 bases; unmatched junction bases: 14. The CDR3 DNA is TGTGCCAGCAGCCTATCCACCTCCGGGACTAGCGGGAGAAAGACCCAGTACTTC. Its translation is CASSLSTSGTSGRKTQYF.

Here the CDR3 DNA reads TGCGCCAGCAGCTTGTTTGCGTTCGGGAGCTCCTACAATGAGCAGTTCTTC. Protein: CASSLFAFGSSYNEQFF. The V gene is TRBV5-1, the J gene TRBJ2-1; TRBD2 might be the D (6 bases). Trimming left V 1 base short and J 0 bases short, with 14 bases between. CDR3 length: 17 residues. The germline gives CDR1 SGHRS, CDR2 YFSETQ. Full variable domain (missing parts from reference TRBV5-1 and TRBJ2-1): KAGVTQTPRYLIKTRGQQVTLSCSPISGHRSVSWYQQTPGQGLQFLFEYFSETQRNKGNFPGRFSGRQFSNSRSEMNVSTLELGDSALYLCASSLFAFGSSYNEQFFGPGTRLTVL.

This clonotype was seen more than once but under ten times. The rearrangement links TRBV29-1 to TRBJ2-1, with a weak D call TRBD1 (5 bases). The germline V gene encodes CDR1 SQVTM and CDR2 ANQGSEA. CDR3 size: 11 residues. The CDR3 region has the DNA TGCAACGCACAGAAGGGGAATGAGCAGTTCTTC. Translation: CNAQKGNEQFF.

This clonotype was seen repeatedly, ten times or more. The chain recombines TRBV18 with TRBJ1-5; D possibly corresponds to TRBD1 (5 bases). The CDR3 runs to 14 residues. The germline V and J ends were trimmed by 3 bases and 6 bases, with 12 bases remaining between them. CDR1 is KGHSH, CDR2 LQKENI, per germline. CDR3 protein: CASSPDGQGQPQHF. CDR3 DNA: TGTGCCAGCTCACCGGACGGGCAGGGTCAGCCCCAGCATTTT. Complete variable domain (other parts from reference TRBV18 and TRBJ1-5): NAGVMQNPRHLVRRRGQEARLRCSPMKGHSHVYWYRQLPEEGLKFMVYLQKENIIDESGMPKERFSAEFPKEGPSILRIQQVVRGDSAAYFCASSPDGQGQPQHFGDGTRLSIL.

In this sample, this clonotype turned up many times. For the CDR3, the DNA is TGTGCCAGCAGCTTAGGGAGGGGGTCCGAAGCTTTCTTT. This codes for CASSLGRGSEAFF. The rearrangement joins TRBV7-2 to TRBJ1-1, with D perhaps matching TRBD1 (6 bases). CDR3 length: 13 residues. Per the germline V gene, CDR1 is SGHTA and CDR2 is FQGNSA. The V end was cut by 1 base, the J end by 8 bases, with 11 bases between.

This clonotype came up many times. CDR3 in DNA: TGTGCCAGCAGCTATTTCGGGGGGAGGAGCACCGGGGAGCTGTTTTTT. It specifies CASSYFGGRSTGELFF. The chain combines TRBV5-4 with TRBJ2-2, with 7 bases lining up with TRBD2. Trimming cost V 3 bases and J 4 bases; bases outside gene matches: 9. The CDR3 consists of 16 residues. CDR1 and CDR2 (germline): SGHNT, YYREEE (reference sequence).

There are many counts of this clonotype. This chain connects TRBV6-2 or TRBV6-3 to TRBJ2-1; D is undetermined. CDR1 and CDR2 from the germline V gene are MNHEY and SVGEGT. Trimming removed 0 bases at V and 8 bases at J, with 8 bases between. The CDR3 has 13 amino acids. The CDR3 DNA reads TGTGCCAGCAGTTACTCAGCGAGGCATGAGCAGTTCTTC. This gives the protein CASSYSARHEQFF.

The table lists this clonotype with many counts. The rearrangement links TRBV7-3 to TRBJ2-1; TRBD2 agrees at 8 bases. The junction had 12 bases not matched to a gene; V was cut back by 5 bases and J by 9 bases. Germline lookup yields CDR1 SGHTA and CDR2 FQGTGA. The CDR3 extends over 15 amino acids. Here the CDR3 reads CASSQGSGGLGEQFF. CDR3 in DNA: TGTGCCAGCAGCCAAGGGAGCGGGGGCCTCGGTGAGCAGTTCTTC.

This clonotype has a count of ten or more. This chain links TRBV9 with TRBJ2-1, with TRBD2 matching 10 bases. J was trimmed by 5 bases and V by 2 bases; bases with no gene match: 4. There are 15 residues in the CDR3. Germline V gene lookup returns CDR1 SGDLS and CDR2 YYNGEE. For the CDR3, the DNA is TGTGCCAGCAGCGTTGGACTAGCGGAGCACAATGAGCAGTTCTTC. Translating it yields CASSVGLAEHNEQFF.

This clonotype has just a few counts. The V call is TRBV30, the J call TRBJ2-1; TRBD2 agrees at 10 bases. This CDR3 has 15 amino acids. The J segment lost 9 bases and the V segment lost 1 base, leaving 9 bases of the junction unmatched. Germline CDR1 and CDR2: GTSNPN and SVGIG (reference sequence). The CDR3 here is CAWSGSSGRAGEQFF. The CDR3 DNA follows: TGTGCCTGGAGTGGTTCAAGCGGGAGGGCCGGTGAGCAGTTCTTC.

The rearrangement uses TRBV6-5 and TRBJ2-1; 9 positions agree with TRBD1. Germline CDR1 reads MNHEY; CDR2 reads SVGAGI. V shed 5 bases and J 6 bases; nucleotides not matched to a gene: 5. The CDR3 has 14 residues. CDR3 residues: CASSRQGVSNEQFF. DNA of the CDR3: TGTGCCAGCAGTCGACAGGGGGTTAGCAATGAGCAGTTCTTC.